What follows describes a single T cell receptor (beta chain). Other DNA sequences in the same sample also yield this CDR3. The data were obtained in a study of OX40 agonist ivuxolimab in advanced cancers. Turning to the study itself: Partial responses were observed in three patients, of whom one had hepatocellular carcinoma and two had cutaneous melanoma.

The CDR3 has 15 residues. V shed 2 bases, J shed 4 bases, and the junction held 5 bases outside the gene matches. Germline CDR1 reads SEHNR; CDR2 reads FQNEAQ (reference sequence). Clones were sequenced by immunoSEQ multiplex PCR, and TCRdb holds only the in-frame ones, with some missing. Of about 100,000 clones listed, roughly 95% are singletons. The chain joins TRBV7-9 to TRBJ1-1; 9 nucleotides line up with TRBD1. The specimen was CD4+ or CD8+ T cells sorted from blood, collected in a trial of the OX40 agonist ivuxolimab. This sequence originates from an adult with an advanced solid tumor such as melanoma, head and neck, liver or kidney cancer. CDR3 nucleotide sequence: TGTGCCAGCAGCTTAACAGGGGGCTTGGGCACTGAAGCTTTCTTT. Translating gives CASSLTGGLGTEAFF.